The 28 T cell receptor beta chains below all came from one sample that was sequenced in a study of shared clonotypes between healthy human individuals. Assay used: immunoSEQ multiplex PCR; TCRdb lists only in-frame clones, some missing. The sample has more than 1.2 million clones; approximately 98.5% are singletons. Sequences were obtained from naive CD4+ T cells sorted from blood. Specified subset: CD45RA+ positively selected. The source is a man aged 30-40 years in good health.

This chain connects TRBV7-9 to TRBJ2-7, with D unresolved. V was clipped by 3 bases and J by 4 bases, with 7 bases between them. The CDR3 consists of 12 residues. In germline, CDR1 is SEHNR, CDR2 FQNEAQ (reference sequence). As DNA, the CDR3 is TGTGCCAGCAGCTTTGGGGTTTACGAGCAGTACTTC. This translates into CASSFGVYEQYF.

The chain couples TRBV19 to TRBJ2-7; D might be TRBD1 or TRBD2, each matching 5 bases. The CDR3 contains 15 residues. V was trimmed by 3 bases and J by 2 bases, leaving 14 bases between them. CDR1 and CDR2 (germline): LNHDA, SQIVND (reference sequence). The CDR3 sequence: CASSISGLRTYEQYF. The CDR3 DNA is TGTGCCAGTAGTATCTCGGGGCTGAGGACCTACGAGCAGTACTTC.

This clone was detected once. The V gene is TRBV5-1, the J gene TRBJ1-2, with 8 bases matching TRBD1. Germline lookup yields CDR1 SGHRS and CDR2 YFSETQ. Trimming at V came to 3 bases and at J to 4 bases, leaving 20 bases not matched to a gene. The CDR3 is 19 amino acids. The CDR3 DNA is TGCGCCAGCAGCTGGTGGGGCGGACAGGGCGGAGGGGGCGTCTATGGCTACACCTTC. Translation: CASSWWGGQGGGGVYGYTF. The full variable domain, in which reference TRBV5-1 and TRBJ1-2 provide the parts outside the CDR3, is KAGVTQTPRYLIKTRGQQVTLSCSPISGHRSVSWYQQTPGQGLQFLFEYFSETQRNKGNFPGRFSGRQFSNSRSEMNVSTLELGDSALYLCASSWWGGQGGGGVYGYTFGSGTRLTVV.

The rearrangement joins TRBV29-1 to TRBJ2-7, with D perhaps matching TRBD1 or TRBD2 (5 bases each). The V gene's germline CDR1 is SQVTM and CDR2 ANQGSEA. The CDR3 spans 10 residues. V gave up 4 bases and J gave up 6 bases, with 7 bases separating them. CDR3 in amino acids: CSVVGTEQYF. Here the CDR3 DNA reads TGCAGCGTTGTTGGGACCGAGCAGTACTTC.

This chain uses TRBV12-5 with TRBJ2-2; 11 bases align to TRBD2. The CDR3 has 16 residues. Germline V CDR1 and CDR2: LGHNT, FRNRAP. V lost 7 bases to trimming and J lost 4 bases; unmatched junction nucleotides: 8. The CDR3 DNA reads TGTGCTAGTGCCTATGGGACTAGCGGTTCCACCGGGGAGCTGTTTTTT. As protein: CASAYGTSGSTGELFF.

Comment on this clone: Other DNA sequences of this sample code for an identical CDR3. The chain employs TRBV5-1 and TRBJ2-5; 7 bases agree with TRBD1. This CDR3 comprises 14 residues. The V segment lost 0 bases and the J segment 2 bases; nucleotides outside the gene matches: 1. Germline V gene lookup returns CDR1 SGHRS and CDR2 YFSETQ. The CDR3 DNA reads TGCGCCAGCAGCTTGGGACAGGGACAAGAGACCCAGTACTTC. Its translation is CASSLGQGQETQYF.

This sequence joins TRBV19 and TRBJ1-2, with D perhaps TRBD1 (6 bases). V was clipped by 1 base and J by 2 bases, with 11 bases between them. Germline V CDR1 and CDR2: LNHDA, SQIVND (reference sequence). The CDR3 has 15 residues. In DNA form, the CDR3 reads TGTGCCAGTAGTATAGGCAGGGGCGCGAACTATGGCTACACCTTC. Encoded protein: CASSIGRGANYGYTF.

This clone has only one observation. This chain connects TRBV7-9 to TRBJ2-1; D is perhaps TRBD1 (6 bases). Trimming removed 4 bases from V and 8 bases from J, with 9 bases in between. Looked up from germline, CDR1 is SEHNR and CDR2 is FQNEAQ (reference sequence). The CDR3 contains 12 residues. CDR3 nucleotide sequence: TGTGCCAGCAGCTCGGACAGCGATGAGCAGTTCTTC. Encoded protein: CASSSDSDEQFF.

This chain links TRBV6-6 with TRBJ2-7; the match to TRBD2 covers 11 bases. With 5 bases clipped from V and 2 bases from J, the junction kept 5 bases outside the gene matches. This CDR3 has 15 residues. Germline-derived CDR1 and CDR2 are MNHNY and SVGAGI (reference sequence). The CDR3 region has the DNA TGTGCCAGCAGTCAAGGGACTAGCGGTGCCTACGAGCAGTACTTC. Protein product: CASSQGTSGAYEQYF.

The V gene is TRBV7-2, the J gene TRBJ1-2; a weak D match, TRBD1 (6 bases). Germline values: CDR1 SGHTA, CDR2 FQGNSA. This CDR3 comprises 15 residues. Trimming removed 5 bases from V and 8 bases from J, with 21 bases in between. The CDR3 here is CASSLSQTGPWGYTF. The CDR3 DNA sequence: TGTGCCAGCAGCCTCTCCCAGACAGGCCCCTGGGGCTACACCTTC.

The rearrangement links TRBV29-1 to TRBJ2-1, with D possibly TRBD2 on 7 matching bases. There are 16 residues in the CDR3. The germline V and J ends were trimmed by 7 bases and 0 bases, with 19 bases remaining between them. The germline CDR1 and CDR2 sequences are SQVTM and ANQGSEA. This CDR3 reads CSAGGQGPPSYNEQFF. The CDR3 DNA reads as TGCAGCGCGGGGGGCCAGGGGCCACCCTCCTACAATGAGCAGTTCTTC.

This clone was observed once. The gene calls are TRBV5-1 and TRBJ2-3; D call uncertain. V was trimmed by 0 bases and J by 3 bases, leaving 11 bases between them. Germline CDR1 is SGHRS and CDR2 is YFSETQ. The CDR3 loop spans 15 amino acids. The CDR3 nucleotides read TGCGCCAGCAGCTTGGCTAGTCCCTCGACAGATACGCAGTATTTT. Its protein is CASSLASPSTDTQYF.

The chain employs TRBV7-9 and TRBJ1-4; D possibly corresponds to TRBD1 (5 bases). The CDR3 totals 14 residues. The V gene lost 5 bases and the J gene lost 5 bases, with 12 bases spanning the gap. Germline-derived CDR1 and CDR2 are SEHNR and FQNEAQ (reference sequence). The CDR3 DNA follows: TGTGCCAGCAGCCCCGGGGCAGGAAATGAAAAACTGTTTTTT. Translating it yields CASSPGAGNEKLFF.

The chain carries TRBV18 and TRBJ2-2; no clear D gene. The germline CDR1 and CDR2 sequences are KGHSH and LQKENI. Trimming took off 0 bases at V and 6 bases at J, with 11 bases between the two ends. The CDR3 is 15 amino acids. The CDR3 nucleotides read TGTGCCAGCTCACCACCGTCTACCTGGTCCGGGGAGCTGTTTTTT. This sequence encodes CASSPPSTWSGELFF.

The rearrangement links TRBV2 to TRBJ2-2; D not certain. CDR1 SNHLY and CDR2 FYNNEI come from the germline V gene. V was trimmed by 8 bases and J by 1 base, leaving 8 bases between them. The length of the CDR3 is 13 residues. The CDR3: CASLPGNTGELFF. CDR3 nucleotides: TGTGCCAGCCTTCCGGGGAACACCGGGGAGCTGTTTTTT.

This clone was seen just once. The genes are TRBV7-9 and TRBJ2-1, with 9 nucleotides matching TRBD2. The length of the CDR3 is 18 residues. V was pared by 3 bases and J by 0 bases, with 9 bases of the junction left unmatched. Looked up from germline, CDR1 is SEHNR and CDR2 is FQNEAQ (reference sequence). The CDR3 bases are TGTGCCAGCAGCTTCATTGACATTAGCGGGAGCTCCTACAATGAGCAGTTCTTC. Its translation: CASSFIDISGSSYNEQFF.

This rearrangement joins TRBV11-2 to TRBJ2-3; D uncertain. This CDR3 is 16 amino acids long. Trimming removed 0 bases at V and 6 bases at J, with 16 bases between. The V gene's germline CDR1 is SGHAT and CDR2 FQNNGV. The CDR3 DNA follows: TGTGCCAGCAGCTTAGAAGCCTACCGGGTAAGGGATACGCAGTATTTT. Its translation is CASSLEAYRVRDTQYF.

This clone was seen a single time. The chain carries TRBV18 and TRBJ2-3; 7 nucleotides agree with TRBD2. This CDR3 has 16 amino acids. V lost 6 bases and J lost 0; bases outside the gene matches: 9. CDR1 and CDR2 (germline): KGHSH, LQKENI. The CDR3 here is CASSPPGSGSTDTQYF. The CDR3 region has the DNA TGTGCCAGCTCTCCCCCGGGTAGCGGGAGCACAGATACGCAGTATTTT.

The chain recombines TRBV11-3 with TRBJ2-7; 8 nucleotides align to TRBD1. The CDR3 sequence is 15 residues long. The ends lost 0 bases at V and 4 bases at J; junction bases unmatched: 5. Germline lookup yields CDR1 SGHNT and CDR2 YENEEA. The CDR3 nucleotides read TGTGCCAGCAGCTTAGATGGGACAGGCAATTACGAGCAGTACTTC. Translated, it gives CASSLDGTGNYEQYF. The entire variable domain, with the rest obtained from reference TRBV11-3 and TRBJ2-7, is as follows: EAGVVQSPRYKIIEKKQPVAFWCNPISGHNTLYWYLQNLGQGPELLIRYENEEAVDDSQLPKDRFSAERLKGVDSTLKIQPAELGDSAVYLCASSLDGTGNYEQYFGPGTRLTVT.

This clone has only one observation. This chain uses TRBV18 with TRBJ2-2, with 7 bases lining up with TRBD1. The CDR3 runs to 16 residues. Germline-derived CDR1 and CDR2 are KGHSH and LQKENI. Trimming removed 0 bases from V and 2 bases from J; junction bases left unmatched: 3. The CDR3 nucleotides are TGTGCCAGCTCACCACCGGGGACAGTAAACACCGGGGAGCTGTTTTTT. It encodes CASSPPGTVNTGELFF.

This chain joins TRBV10-1 and TRBJ2-3; possibly TRBD1 for D (5 bases). The ends were cut back, 4 bases at V and 2 bases at J, with 10 bases in the middle. Germline CDR1 and CDR2: WNHNN and SYGVQD (reference sequence). The CDR3 runs to 14 residues. CDR3 DNA: TGCGCCAGCAGTGTAGGGGTCGCCACAGATACGCAGTATTTT. The encoded protein is CASSVGVATDTQYF.

The CDR3, as DNA: TGTGCCAGCAGTTGGAGGGAAGGATCCTACGAGCAGTACTTC. This sequence encodes CASSWREGSYEQYF. This chain uses TRBV27 with TRBJ2-7, with D maybe TRBD2 (6 bases). The CDR3 consists of 14 residues. V was pared by 4 bases and J by 1 base, with 11 bases between. Germline assignment: CDR1 MNHEY and CDR2 SMNVEV (reference sequence).

The V call is TRBV18, the J call TRBJ1-4; D is uncertain. The CDR3 is made up of 13 amino acids. Germline CDR1 and CDR2: KGHSH and LQKENI. V gave up 4 bases and J gave up 7 bases, with 10 bases separating them. CDR3 DNA sequence: TGTGCCAGCTCACGCTCTCGGAGTGAAAAACTGTTTTTT. Its protein product is CASSRSRSEKLFF.

The CDR3 sequence: CASNPTAGLADYNEQFF. For the CDR3, the DNA is TGTGCCAGCAACCCGACGGCGGGACTAGCGGACTACAATGAGCAGTTCTTC. This rearrangement joins TRBV9 to TRBJ2-1; TRBD2 agrees at 11 bases. The trim removed 6 bases at V and 3 bases at J, leaving 11 bases unmatched. The length of the CDR3 is 17 residues. The V gene's germline CDR1 is SGDLS and CDR2 YYNGEE.

The V gene is TRBV28, the J gene TRBJ2-3; D call uncertain. The V and J ends lost 3 bases and 6 bases respectively, with 7 bases between them. Germline V gene data show CDR1 as MDHEN and CDR2 as SYDVKM. This CDR3 has 12 residues. CDR3 sequence: CASSFLRDTQYF. CDR3 sequence (DNA): TGTGCCAGCAGTTTCCTCCGGGATACGCAGTATTTT. Drawing the rest from reference TRBV28 and TRBJ2-3, the complete variable domain is DVKVTQSSRYLVKRTGEKVFLECVQDMDHENMFWYRQDPGLGLRLIYFSYDVKMKEKGDIPEGYSVSREKKERFSLILESASTNQTSMYLCASSFLRDTQYFGPGTRLTVL.

The chain couples TRBV14 to TRBJ2-5; TRBD1 matches at 8 bases. In germline, CDR1 is SGHDN, CDR2 FVKESK. Trimming cost V 4 bases and J 2 bases; bases outside gene matches: 6. This CDR3 is 15 amino acids long. Here the CDR3 reads CASSLGDRRQETQYF. In DNA form, the CDR3 reads TGTGCCAGCAGCCTAGGGGACAGGAGACAAGAGACCCAGTACTTC.

The chain recombines TRBV10-3 with TRBJ2-7; 7 bases map to TRBD1. This CDR3 has 14 amino acids. CDR1 and CDR2 from the germline V gene are ENHRY and SYGVKD. Trimming at V came to 3 bases and at J to 5 bases, leaving 7 bases not matched to a gene. CDR3 in amino acids: CAISEGGRGNEQYF. In nucleotides, the CDR3 is TGTGCCATCAGTGAAGGGGGCAGGGGGAACGAGCAGTACTTC.

This sequence joins TRBV29-1 and TRBJ2-7; D may correspond to TRBD1 or TRBD2 (6 bases each). The CDR3 extends over 13 amino acids. CDR1 is SQVTM and CDR2 is ANQGSEA in the germline V gene. V lost 5 bases, J lost 4 bases, and 15 bases lay in between. The CDR3 sequence is CSVTRGGPYEQYF. CDR3 coding DNA: TGCAGCGTTACCAGGGGAGGTCCTTACGAGCAGTACTTC.